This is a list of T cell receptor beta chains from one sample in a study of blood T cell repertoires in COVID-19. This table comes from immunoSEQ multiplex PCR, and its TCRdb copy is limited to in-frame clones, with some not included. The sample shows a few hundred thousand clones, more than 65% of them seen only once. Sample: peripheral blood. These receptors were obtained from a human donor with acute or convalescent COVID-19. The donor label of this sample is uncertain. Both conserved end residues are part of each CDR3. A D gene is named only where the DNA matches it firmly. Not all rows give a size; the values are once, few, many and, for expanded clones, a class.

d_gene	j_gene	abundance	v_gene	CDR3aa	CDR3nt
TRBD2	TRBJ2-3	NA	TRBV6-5	CASSPLAASTDTQYF	TGTGCCAGCAGTCCACTAGCGGCAAGCACAGATACGCAGTATTTT
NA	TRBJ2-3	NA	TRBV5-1	CASSFGGGADTQYF	TGCGCCAGCAGCTTTGGGGGGGGCGCAGATACGCAGTATTTT
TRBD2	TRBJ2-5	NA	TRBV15	CATSRGRLAETQETQYF	TGTGCCACCAGCAGAGGTAGACTAGCGGAGACGCAAGAGACCCAGTACTTC
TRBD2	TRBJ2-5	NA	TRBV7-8	CASSLGSSGIDETQYF	TGTGCCAGCAGCTTAGGTTCTAGCGGGATCGATGAGACCCAGTACTTC
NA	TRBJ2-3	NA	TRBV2	CASRDSISTDTQYF	TGTGCCAGCAGGGACTCAATAAGCACAGATACGCAGTATTTT
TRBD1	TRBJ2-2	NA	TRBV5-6	CASSLLGQGNTGELFF	TGTGCCAGCAGCTTGTTGGGACAGGGGAACACCGGGGAGCTGTTTTTT
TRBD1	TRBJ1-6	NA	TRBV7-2	CASSFQGAPNSPLHF	TGTGCCAGCAGCTTCCAGGGGGCGCCCAATTCACCCCTCCACTTT
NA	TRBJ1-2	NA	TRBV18	CASSEDSGYGYTF	TGTGCCAGCTCAGAGGACAGTGGCTATGGCTACACCTTC
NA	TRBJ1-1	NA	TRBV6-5	CASRWEGSNTEAFF	TGTGCCAGCAGATGGGAGGGGTCGAACACTGAAGCTTTCTTT
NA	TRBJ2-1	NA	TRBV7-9	CASRYGSENEQFF	TGTGCCAGCAGGTACGGGAGCGAAAATGAGCAGTTCTTC
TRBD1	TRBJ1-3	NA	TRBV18	CASSPGQGGNTIYF	TGTGCCAGCTCACCGGGACAGGGGGGAAACACCATATATTTT
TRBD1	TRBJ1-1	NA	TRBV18	CASSPRQGRNTEAFF	TGTGCCAGCTCACCGAGACAGGGACGAAACACTGAAGCTTTCTTT
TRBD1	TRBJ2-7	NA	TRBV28	CASRTGIEQYF	TGTGCCAGCAGGACAGGGATCGAGCAGTACTTC
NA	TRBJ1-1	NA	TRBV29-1	CSVDLTGSDTEAFF	TGCAGCGTTGACCTTACAGGGTCTGACACTGAAGCTTTCTTT
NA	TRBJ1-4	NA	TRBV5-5	CASSLGRSSTNEKLFF	TGTGCCAGCAGCTTAGGCAGGTCCTCAACTAATGAAAAACTGTTTTTT
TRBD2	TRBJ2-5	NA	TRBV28	CASTRGGSQETQYF	TGTGCCAGCACCCGGGGAGGGAGCCAAGAGACCCAGTACTTC
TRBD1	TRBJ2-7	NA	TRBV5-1	CASSLESGQGYEQYF	TGCGCCAGCAGCTTGGAGTCGGGACAGGGCTACGAGCAGTACTTC
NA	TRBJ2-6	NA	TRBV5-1	CASSPGVSGANVLTF	TGCGCCAGCAGCCCCGGGGTCTCTGGGGCCAACGTCCTGACTTTC
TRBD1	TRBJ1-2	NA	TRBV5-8	CASSPGRGQGYGYTF	TGTGCCAGCAGCCCCGGCCGGGGACAGGGTTATGGCTACACCTTC
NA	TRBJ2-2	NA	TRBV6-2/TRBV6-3	CASSYSTATGELFF	TGTGCCAGCAGTTACTCGACAGCGACCGGGGAGCTGTTTTTT
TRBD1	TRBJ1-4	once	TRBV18	CASSPGTGGFGTNEKLFF	TGTGCCAGCTCACCCGGGACAGGGGGTTTCGGGACTAATGAAAAACTGTTTTTT
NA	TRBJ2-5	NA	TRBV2	CASSRDNGIQETQYF	TGTGCCAGCAGTAGGGACAACGGCATTCAAGAGACCCAGTACTTC
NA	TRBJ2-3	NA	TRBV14	CASSQDDDTFRTDTQYF	TGTGCCAGCAGCCAAGATGACGACACCTTCCGCACAGATACGCAGTATTTT
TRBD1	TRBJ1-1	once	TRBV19	CASSQGQRNTEAFF	TGTGCCAGTAGCCAGGGACAGCGTAACACTGAAGCTTTCTTT
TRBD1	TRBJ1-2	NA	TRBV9	CASSVGQGGDGYTF	TGTGCCAGCAGCGTAGGACAGGGGGGTGACGGCTACACCTTC
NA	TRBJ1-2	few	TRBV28	CASTTGNYGYTF	TGTGCCAGCACGACCGGGAATTATGGCTACACCTTC
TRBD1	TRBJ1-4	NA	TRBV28	CASSGTGTPGANEKLFF	TGTGCCAGCAGTGGGACAGGAACCCCCGGCGCTAATGAAAAACTGTTTTTT
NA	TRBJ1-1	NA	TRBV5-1	CASSLGQENTEAFF	TGCGCCAGCAGCTTGGGACAGGAGAACACTGAAGCTTTCTTT
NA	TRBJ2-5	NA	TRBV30	CAWSQTVYGTQYF	TGTGCCTGGAGTCAGACAGTATATGGGACCCAGTACTTC
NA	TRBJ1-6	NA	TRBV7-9	CASSSRTAAYNSPLHF	TGTGCCAGCAGCTCCAGGACAGCAGCTTATAATTCACCCCTCCACTTT
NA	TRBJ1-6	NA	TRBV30	CAWSGGINSPLHF	TGTGCCTGGAGTGGAGGGATTAATTCACCCCTCCACTTT
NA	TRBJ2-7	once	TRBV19	CASSERALSFYEQYF	TGTGCCAGTAGCGAGAGGGCGCTCTCATTCTACGAGCAGTACTTC
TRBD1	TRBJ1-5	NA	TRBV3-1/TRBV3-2	CASSGRQGPYQPQHF	TGTGCCAGCAGCGGAAGACAGGGGCCCTATCAGCCCCAGCATTTT
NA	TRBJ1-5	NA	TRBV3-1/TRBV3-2	CASSQGGRVNQPQHF	TGTGCCAGCAGCCAAGGGGGCAGGGTAAATCAGCCCCAGCATTTT
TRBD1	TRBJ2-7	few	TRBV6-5	CASTSDRGGGYEQYF	TGTGCCAGCACCTCCGACAGGGGTGGGGGCTACGAGCAGTACTTC
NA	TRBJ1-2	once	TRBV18	CASSPRTGGGVGYTF	TGTGCCAGCTCACCACGTACGGGAGGGGGAGTCGGCTACACCTTC
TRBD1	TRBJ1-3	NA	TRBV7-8	CASSFTGGSGNTIYF	TGTGCCAGCAGCTTCACAGGGGGCTCTGGAAACACCATATATTTT
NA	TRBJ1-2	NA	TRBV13	CASSSRAGSPNYGYTF	TGTGCCAGCAGCTCTAGAGCCGGGTCCCCTAACTATGGCTACACCTTC
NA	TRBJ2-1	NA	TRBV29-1	CSVEGLAETFFEQFF	TGCAGCGTTGAAGGCTTGGCGGAGACCTTTTTTGAGCAGTTCTTC
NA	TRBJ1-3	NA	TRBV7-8	CASSLTGSNLGNTIYF	TGTGCCAGCAGCTTAACAGGGAGTAACTTGGGAAACACCATATATTTT
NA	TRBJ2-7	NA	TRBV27	CASSLGHTYEQYF	TGTGCCAGCAGTCTGGGACATACCTACGAGCAGTACTTC